The rows below give T cell receptor beta chains drawn from one sample of a study of T cells in Graves' hyperthyroidism and ophthalmopathy. TCRdb re-derived calls from the multiplex PCR reads in MiXCR, one entry per CDR3 protein. The table includes roughly 280,000 distinct CDR3 sequences, approximately 15% detected once. The sequenced sample was blood. The source is a woman aged 60 to 75 with Graves' ophthalmopathy. The CDR3 runs from the conserved cysteine through the conserved F or W. The order of the fields is J gene, clone size, V gene, CDR3 protein. Only some rows state a clone size, as once, few, many or a class for expanded clones.

TRBJ1-3 | NA | TRBV2 | CASRSGFSGNTIYF
TRBJ1-2 | few | TRBV4-1 | CASSQAPTNYGYTF
TRBJ2-1 | many | TRBV4-1 | CASSQPTGNEQFF
TRBJ2-5 | NA | TRBV7-2 | CASSIGGETQYF
TRBJ2-5 | NA | TRBV27 | CASSWAGVQETQYF
TRBJ2-1 | many | TRBV14 | CASSQVIAGNEQFF
TRBJ1-1 | many | TRBV28 | CASSTQRGLNTEAFF
TRBJ1-5 | NA | TRBV19 | CASTGGRGRNQPQHF
TRBJ2-7 | many | TRBV27 | CASSLGGRPYEQYF
TRBJ1-1 | many | TRBV6-5 | CASSYSGQGTMGAFF
TRBJ2-1 | many | TRBV7-9 | CASSRMTGEGNEQFF
TRBJ1-5 | many | TRBV5-1 | CASSLVSGGNQPQHF
TRBJ2-1 | few | TRBV19 | CARAPGTRCNTEQFF
TRBJ2-6 | many | TRBV12-3/TRBV12-4 | CACRVESGANVLTF
TRBJ1-1 | many | TRBV18 | CASSPTQNTEAFF
TRBJ2-4 | many | TRBV6-5 | CASSYGVGTIKNIQYF